This T cell receptor beta chain was identified during a study of CD8 T cells in Susac syndrome. Sequencing of TCR beta covered CD8+ and CD4+ T cells obtained from blood. Per germline, CDR1 PRHDT and CDR2 FYEKMQ (reference sequence). Trimming took 3 bases from V and 4 from J, leaving 7 bases between them. The CDR3 contains 13 residues. RNA totalling about 0.5 to 1 ug underwent reverse transcription with random hexamers. Multiplex PCR with immunoSEQ amplified the TCR beta CDR3 across 54 Vbeta and 13 Jbeta. TCRdb ran MiXCR on the immunoSEQ multiplex PCR reads and lists one entry per CDR3 protein. The top ten hold roughly 0.19% of the sample, which has about 150,000 distinct CDR3 sequences, over 85% seen once.

The specimen sequenced was CD8+ T cells from PBMCs. This TCR was recovered from a human donor with multiple sclerosis. The chain has TRBV13 and TRBJ1-5; the D is unclear. CDR3 bases: TGTGCCAGCAGCTTGGAAAAAAATCAGCCCCAGCATTTT. This sequence encodes CASSLEKNQPQHF.